This is a list of T cell receptor beta chains from one sample in a study of low-dose radiotherapy and immunotherapy resistance in tumors. Using its own MiXCR run on the reads, TCRdb lists one record per CDR3 protein. The sample lists tens of thousands of distinct CDR3 sequences, 20% to 25% occurring once. Source: PBMCs, taken after low-dose radiotherapy plus immunotherapy. Receptor source: a female donor with ovarian cancer. The conserved cysteine and the conserved F or W are not part of the CDR3 here. Only part of the rows carry a size: once, few, many, or a class if the clone is expanded.

cdr3_length	v_call	j_call	clone_size	cdr3_aa
14	TRBV5-6	TRBJ2-1	-	AGSRLEGGTYNEQF
10	TRBV20-1	TRBJ2-3	many	SARGSTDTQY
13	TRBV19	TRBJ2-7	many	ASSMGQLTLYEQY
11	TRBV12-3/TRBV12-4	TRBJ2-7	many	ASSPRQVHEQY
12	TRBV4-1	TRBJ1-1	many	ASTGVLRGTEAF
10	TRBV4-3	TRBJ1-1	-	ASSQSNTEAF
14	TRBV15	TRBJ2-1	many	ATSRKVRTDYNEQF
13	TRBV5-1	TRBJ1-1	-	ASSFGGAADTEAF
13	TRBV11-2	TRBJ2-2	-	ASSFLRGDTGELF
11	TRBV29-1	TRBJ2-7	many	SVRPGRLDEQY
13	TRBV5-4	TRBJ2-2	many	ASSRDRANTGELF
13	TRBV20-1	TRBJ2-3	many	SALGTSGSTDTQY
16	TRBV20-1	TRBJ2-5	many	SARDYRLAGGQQETQY
14	TRBV29-1	TRBJ1-1	many	SVEVPQGVTNTEAF
13	TRBV30	TRBJ2-4	-	AWGTGRGTKNIQY
10	TRBV20-1	TRBJ2-7	-	SARRASYEQY
14	TRBV5-4	TRBJ2-5	many	ASSRDASGRPETQY
11	TRBV7-2	TRBJ2-5	-	ASSLVSGETQY
14	TRBV6-2/TRBV6-3	TRBJ2-7	-	ASSGTGRPFYNEQY
11	TRBV5-1	TRBJ2-2	many	ASSLGPGGELF
13	TRBV6-5	TRBJ2-3	many	ASSYRGSEADTQY
11	TRBV6-8	TRBJ2-7	-	ASSYDINFEQY
11	TRBV7-8	TRBJ1-1	many	ASSLSGNTEAF
12	TRBV10-3	TRBJ2-7	many	AISELTDTYEQY
13	TRBV12-3/TRBV12-4	TRBJ2-5	-	ASSLDGGRGETQY
13	TRBV4-1	TRBJ2-1	many	ASSQDQGTDNEQF
16	TRBV19	TRBJ1-3	many	ASSIAAGGAFSGNTIY
13	TRBV2	TRBJ1-5	many	ASSGGAVSNQPQH
13	TRBV20-1	TRBJ2-1	many	SARDGLLSYNEQF
13	TRBV19	TRBJ2-1	-	ASSTRPGQYNEQF
16	TRBV7-2	TRBJ2-1	many	ASSLTPFAAAEANEQF
11	TRBV20-1	TRBJ2-5	many	SARRRGGETQY
13	TRBV9	TRBJ2-7	many	ASSQGQGDPYEQY
12	TRBV5-1	TRBJ1-2	many	ASSLEGAVYGYT
14	TRBV9	TRBJ1-1	many	ASSVGQGARGTEAF
15	TRBV7-2	TRBJ2-1	many	ASSSNPPGQGFHEQF
9	TRBV12-3/TRBV12-4	TRBJ2-1	many	ASSLALEQF
12	TRBV7-9	TRBJ2-5	-	ASSRPGGRETQY
12	TRBV11-1	TRBJ2-7	many	ASQPLQGSHEQY
12	TRBV14	TRBJ2-1	many	ASSQDNPRNEQF
18	TRBV4-1	TRBJ2-6	many	ASSQEIGRTGGDGANVLT
13	TRBV5-1	TRBJ2-7	many	ASSLAGQGPYEQY
12	TRBV2	TRBJ1-3	-	ASSEQTGPNTIY